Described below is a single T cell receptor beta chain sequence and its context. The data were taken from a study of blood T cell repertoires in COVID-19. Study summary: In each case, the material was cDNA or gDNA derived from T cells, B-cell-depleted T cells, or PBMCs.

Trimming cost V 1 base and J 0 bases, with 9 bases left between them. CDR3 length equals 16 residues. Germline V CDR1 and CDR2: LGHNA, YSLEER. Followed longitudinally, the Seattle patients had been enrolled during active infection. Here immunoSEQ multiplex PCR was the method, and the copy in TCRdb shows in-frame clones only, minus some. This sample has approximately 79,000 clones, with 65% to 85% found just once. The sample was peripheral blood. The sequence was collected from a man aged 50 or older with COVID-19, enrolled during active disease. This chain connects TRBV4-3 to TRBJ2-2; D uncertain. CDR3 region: CASSQGAHSNTGELFF. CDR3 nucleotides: TGCGCCAGCAGCCAAGGGGCACATTCGAACACCGGGGAGCTGTTTTTT.